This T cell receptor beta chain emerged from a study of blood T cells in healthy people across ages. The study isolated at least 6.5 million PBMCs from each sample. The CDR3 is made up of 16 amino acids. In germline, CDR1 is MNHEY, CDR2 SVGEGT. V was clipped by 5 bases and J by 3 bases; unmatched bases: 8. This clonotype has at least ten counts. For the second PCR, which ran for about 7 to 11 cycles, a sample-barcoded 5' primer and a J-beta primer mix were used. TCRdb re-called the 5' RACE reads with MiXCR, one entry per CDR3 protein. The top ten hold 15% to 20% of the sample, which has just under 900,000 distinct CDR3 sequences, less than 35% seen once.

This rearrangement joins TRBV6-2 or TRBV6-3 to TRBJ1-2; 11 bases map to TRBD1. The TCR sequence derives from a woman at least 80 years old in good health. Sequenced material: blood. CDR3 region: CASSAPPGQGDYGYTF. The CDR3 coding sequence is TGTGCCAGCAGTGCGCCGCCGGGACAGGGGGACTATGGCTACACCTTC.